Below, one T cell receptor beta chain is given with its context. The data stem from a study of CD4+ T cells in melanoma. This CDR3 has 17 amino acids. Per germline, CDR1 MNHEY and CDR2 SMNVEV (reference sequence). V was pared by 6 bases and J by 1 base, with 12 bases of the junction left unmatched. Method: immunoSEQ multiplex PCR; TCRdb's copy keeps in-frame clones and lacks some. The table records fewer than 15,000 clones, about 80% of them present only once. The TCR sequence derives from a human donor with melanoma. Sequenced input: cells from a culture (not recorded whether cultured in vitro). J is TRBJ1-5 and V is TRBV27; 7 bases agree with TRBD1. The CDR3 coding sequence is TGTGCCAGCAGCCGCCAGACAGGGCGGAGCAGCAATCAGCCCCAGCATTTT. Its protein is CASSRQTGRSSNQPQHF.